The 10 T cell receptor beta chains listed next were all sequenced from one sample in a study of T cells in Graves' hyperthyroidism and ophthalmopathy (dated by TCRdb to between 2018 and 2021). The protocol used for the library was multiplex PCR. The listed sequencing device is Illumina HiSeq 2000. The TCR beta CDR3 regions were amplified from the RNA transcripts. For the first round of RT-PCR on the TCR CDR3, the HTBI primer set was used together with the Qiagen OneStep RT-PCR kit. Using fastp trimming at Q25 and MiXCR clonotype assembly, TCRdb reanalyzed the public sequencing data and kept in-frame beta chains. Every entry covers one CDR3 protein and lists the most common genes and DNA from its rows. This sample is represented by 300,000 to 400,000 distinct CDR3 sequences; about 13% of them were singletons. The ten top clones hold 9.2% of the sample. Sequencing was performed on blood. The receptor set was obtained from a young woman with Graves' hyperthyroidism.

This clonotype was found many times. V and J are TRBV7-9 and TRBJ2-7, with unresolved D. V lost 8 bases and J lost 1, with 12 bases in between. CDR1 SEHNR and CDR2 FQNEAQ come from the germline V gene (reference sequence). The CDR3 consists of 13 residues. CDR3 bases: TGTGCCAGCTCCTTGAGCCCTTCCTACGAGCAGTACTTC. It yields the protein CASSLSPSYEQYF. Combining the CDR3 with reference TRBV7-9 and TRBJ2-7 gives the whole variable domain DTGVSQNPRHKITKRGQNVTFRCDPISEHNRLYWYRQTLGQGPEFLTYFQNEAQLEKSRLLSDRFSAERPKGSFSTLEIQRTEQGDSAMYLCASSLSPSYEQYFGPGTRLTVT.

This clonotype occurred many times. The chain couples TRBV20-1 to TRBJ1-2, with 7 nucleotides matching TRBD1. V lost 0 bases and J lost 0; bases outside the gene matches: 7. The CDR3 is 16 amino acids. Germline V gives CDR1 DFQATT, CDR2 SNEGSKA (reference sequence). As DNA, the CDR3 is TGCAGTGCTAGAGATCTGGGCCAGGGGGCTAACTATGGCTACACCTTC. This sequence encodes CSARDLGQGANYGYTF.

The sample holds many counts of this clonotype. This chain joins TRBV3-1 and TRBJ1-5; D is unclear. Trimming removed 8 bases at V and 1 base at J, with 6 bases between. This CDR3 is 12 amino acids long. Germline-derived CDR1 and CDR2 are LGHDT and YNNKEL (reference sequence). CDR3 loop: CASPRSNQPQHF. The CDR3 DNA sequence: TGTGCCAGCCCGAGGAGCAATCAGCCCCAGCATTTT.

In its sample, this clonotype was seen many times. The V gene is TRBV6-1, the J gene TRBJ2-3, with TRBD1 identical over 8 bases. Germline CDR1 reads MNHNS; CDR2 reads SASEGT. The CDR3 spans 16 residues. V lost 5 bases to trimming and J lost 0 bases; unmatched junction nucleotides: 7. The CDR3 region has the DNA TGTGCCAGCAGTTTTCGGGGACAGGCAAGCACAGATACGCAGTATTTT. Its protein is CASSFRGQASTDTQYF.

The rearrangement links TRBV4-2 to TRBJ1-1; D not certain. The length of the CDR3 is 14 residues. With 4 bases removed from V and 1 base from J, the gap between germline ends came to 10 bases. Germline V gene data show CDR1 as LGHNA and CDR2 as YNFKEQ. The CDR3 nucleotides read TGTGCCAGCAGCCGTCCTGACACGAACACTGAAGCTTTCTTT. Translating it yields CASSRPDTNTEAFF.

The chain joins TRBV29-1 to TRBJ1-2; the match to TRBD1 covers 7 bases. The length of the CDR3 is 13 residues. V dropped 4 bases and J dropped 3; count of bases not matched to a gene: 5. CDR1 and CDR2 (germline): SQVTM, ANQGSEA. The CDR3 protein is CSVGRGGDYGYTF. CDR3 coding DNA: TGCAGCGTTGGCAGGGGGGGGGACTATGGCTACACCTTC.

This clonotype was counted at least ten times. The rearrangement uses TRBV7-2 and TRBJ2-2; D call uncertain. This CDR3 has 14 amino acids. The V end lost 1 base, the J end lost 8 bases, and 11 bases lay between the germline ends. Germline V gives CDR1 SGHTA, CDR2 FQGNSA. DNA of the CDR3: TGTGCCAGCAGCTTAGAGTGGCTTGGTGGGGAGCTGTTTTTT. Residues: CASSLEWLGGELFF.

This clonotype was observed many times. The chain joins TRBV12-3 or TRBV12-4 to TRBJ2-1; the match to TRBD2 covers 12 bases. The CDR3 sequence is 16 residues long. The V and J ends lost 6 bases and 6 bases, in that order; junction bases with no gene match: 9. The CDR3 DNA sequence: TGTGCCAGCAGACGGCCGCTAGCGGGGGGGCCCAATGAGCAGTTCTTC. Protein product: CASRRPLAGGPNEQFF.

The J gene is TRBJ2-3, the V gene TRBV11-2; the match to TRBD1 covers 9 bases. V shed 0 bases and J 1 base; nucleotides not matched to a gene: 5. The CDR3 is 17 residues long. Germline loops: CDR1 SGHAT, CDR2 FQNNGV. CDR3 bases: TGTGCCAGCAGCTTAGAACATGGACAGGGGCGCACAGATACGCAGTATTTT. Encoded protein: CASSLEHGQGRTDTQYF.

This clonotype was seen ten or more times. CDR3 sequence reads: CASSPGRGFGSPLHF. CDR3 bases: TGTGCCAGCAGTCCGGGGAGGGGGTTCGGATCACCCCTCCACTTT. The chain is built from TRBV6-1 and TRBJ1-6; D is perhaps TRBD1 (6 bases). The germline gives CDR1 MNHNS, CDR2 SASEGT. The CDR3 is made up of 15 amino acids. V lost 5 bases to trimming and J lost 10 bases, with 18 bases between them.